The entry below describes one TCR beta chain. This specimen comes from a study of blood T cells in healthy people across ages. The draw of peripheral blood yielded roughly 9.1 milliliters from each donor. Isolation yielded PBMCs, at least 6 million per sample, in every case. The CDR3 totals 17 residues. V lost 1 base and J 6 bases, leaving 16 bases between the germline ends. Germline loops: CDR1 MGHRA, CDR2 YSYEKL. Then a second PCR, running roughly 7 to 11 cycles, was carried out with a sample-barcoded 5' primer and a J-beta primer mix. TCRdb fed the 5' RACE reads into MiXCR, producing one record per CDR3 protein. The profile shows 650,000 to 1,000,000 distinct CDR3 sequences, 46% of them singletons.

Material for sequencing was blood. The chain recombines TRBV4-1 with TRBJ1-6; D gene unclear. The clonotype originates from a man older than 75 in good health. The CDR3 protein is CASSQVLGGRANSPLHF. The CDR3 DNA reads as TGCGCCAGCAGCCAAGTTCTCGGAGGGCGCGCTAATTCACCCCTCCACTTT.